This entry lists 22 T cell receptor beta chains sequenced from one sample in a study of T cell changes during pregnancy in multiple sclerosis. Sequencing was performed with immunoSEQ multiplex PCR; in TCRdb, only in-frame clones are kept and a portion is missing. Of 15,000 to 20,000 clones listed, around nine tenths are singletons. This specimen consisted of CD8+ T cells from peripheral blood mononuclear cells, obtained after pregnancy. These receptor sequences come from a female donor in good health, enrolled as a control in a pregnancy study.

This clone was detected only once. The chain combines TRBV15 with TRBJ1-3; TRBD1 aligns across 8 bases. This CDR3 has 18 residues. The junction had 10 bases not matched to a gene; V was cut back by 1 base and J by 2 bases. Germline V gives CDR1 LNHNV, CDR2 YYDKDF (reference sequence). The CDR3, as DNA: TGTGCCACCAGCAGAGCGCCCACAGGGGGATTCCCTGGAAACACCATATATTTT. This codes for CATSRAPTGGFPGNTIYF.

CDR3 in amino acids: CASRSAGQGAYREAFF. The CDR3 DNA reads as TGTGCCAGCAGATCTGCTGGACAGGGGGCCTACCGTGAAGCTTTCTTT. This sequence joins TRBV7-9 and TRBJ1-1, with 11 nucleotides matching TRBD1. The CDR3 loop spans 16 amino acids. CDR1 SEHNR and CDR2 FQNEAQ come from the germline V gene (reference sequence). V was pared by 6 bases and J by 7 bases, with 13 bases of the junction left unmatched.

The chain employs TRBV5-6 and TRBJ2-1; no reliable D call. The V gene's germline CDR1 is SGHDT and CDR2 YYEEEE. The germline V and J ends were trimmed by 0 bases and 3 bases, with 19 bases remaining between them. This CDR3 has 18 residues. The CDR3 loop is CASSLDVVVGDNYNEQFF. CDR3 bases: TGTGCCAGCAGCTTGGATGTCGTGGTAGGAGATAACTACAATGAGCAGTTCTTC. The entire variable domain, with the rest obtained from reference TRBV5-6 and TRBJ2-1, is as follows: DAGVTQSPTHLIKTRGQQVTLRCSPKSGHDTVSWYQQALGQGPQFIFQYYEEEERQRGNFPDRFSGHQFPNYSSELNVNALLLGDSALYLCASSLDVVVGDNYNEQFFGPGTRLTVL.

V gene TRBV2 combines with J gene TRBJ1-1; no definite D call. V was shortened by 6 bases and J by 2 bases, with 16 bases between the two germline ends. The CDR3 totals 15 residues. Germline lookup yields CDR1 SNHLY and CDR2 FYNNEI. This CDR3 reads CASRSTEAHNTEAFF. CDR3 nucleotide sequence: TGTGCCAGCAGGTCCACCGAAGCCCACAACACTGAAGCTTTCTTT.

CDR3 sequence: CASLLRDSSSYNSPLHF. The CDR3 region has the DNA TGTGCCAGTCTCCTTCGGGACAGCAGCTCCTATAATTCACCCCTCCACTTT. J is TRBJ1-6 and V is TRBV19, with 7 bases that match TRBD1. Looked up from germline, CDR1 is LNHDA and CDR2 is SQIVND (reference sequence). The trim removed 8 bases at V and 0 bases at J, leaving 10 bases unmatched. The length of the CDR3 is 17 residues.

This clone occurred once. The chain combines TRBV4-3 with TRBJ2-2; D is undetermined. This CDR3 has 15 residues. CDR1 is LGHNA, CDR2 YSLEER, per germline. The V end lost 1 base, the J end lost 2 bases, and 8 bases lay between the germline ends. CDR3 residues: CASSQGRYNTGELFF. CDR3 nucleotides: TGCGCCAGCAGCCAAGGCAGGTACAACACCGGGGAGCTGTTTTTT.

The rearrangement links TRBV4-3 to TRBJ2-1, with D possibly matching TRBD2 (5 bases). The CDR3 has 15 residues. In germline, CDR1 is LGHNA, CDR2 YSLEER. Trimming shortened V by 1 base and J by 6 bases, and 13 bases separated the two germline ends. CDR3 protein: CASSQVTHGGNEQFF. For the CDR3, the DNA is TGCGCCAGCAGCCAAGTGACCCACGGAGGCAATGAGCAGTTCTTC.

This chain connects TRBV30 to TRBJ2-1; D is ambiguous. Germline V gives CDR1 GTSNPN, CDR2 SVGIG (reference sequence). CDR3 length: 12 residues. The germline V and J ends were trimmed by 2 bases and 5 bases, with 7 bases remaining between them. The CDR3 protein is CAWSYSNNEQFF. The CDR3 coding sequence is TGTGCCTGGAGTTATAGCAACAATGAGCAGTTCTTC.

This chain connects TRBV19 to TRBJ1-5; D might be TRBD1 (6 bases). CDR3 length: 14 amino acids. V was pared by 11 bases and J by 0 bases, with 14 bases between. Germline V gene sequence: CDR1 LNHDA, CDR2 SQIVND (reference sequence). The CDR3 nucleotides are TGTGCCTGCAGGGGATTCTATAGCAATCAGCCCCAGCATTTT. It yields the protein CACRGFYSNQPQHF.

J is TRBJ2-7 and V is TRBV6-6; TRBD2 agrees at 12 bases. The CDR3 extends over 14 amino acids. CDR1 is MNHNY and CDR2 is SVGAGI in the germline V gene (reference sequence). V gave up 5 bases and J gave up 3 bases; unmatched junction bases: 2. Here the CDR3 DNA reads TGTGCCAGCAGTCCTAGCGGGGGGGTCTACGAGCAGTACTTC. This encodes CASSPSGGVYEQYF.

The CDR3 nucleotides are TGTGCCAGCAGCGTAGAATCCCGGGCCGGACAGGGGATCTACGAGCAGTACTTC. Translated: CASSVESRAGQGIYEQYF. This chain joins TRBV9 and TRBJ2-7, with 9 bases aligning to TRBD1. The CDR3 is 18 amino acids. Trimming at V came to 0 bases and at J to 3 bases, leaving 13 bases not matched to a gene. Germline V CDR1 and CDR2: SGDLS, YYNGEE. The variable domain in full, completed from reference TRBV9 and TRBJ2-7, reads DSGVTQTPKHLITATGQRVTLRCSPRSGDLSVYWYQQSLDQGLQFLIQYYNGEERAKGNILERFSAQQFPDLHSELNLSSLELGDSALYFCASSVESRAGQGIYEQYFGPGTRLTVT.

The chain is built from TRBV29-1 and TRBJ2-4, with 7 bases identical to TRBD1. V shed 7 bases and J 4 bases; nucleotides not matched to a gene: 7. Germline V gene sequence: CDR1 SQVTM, CDR2 ANQGSEA. The CDR3 consists of 13 residues. CDR3 region: CSGHGTEKNIQYF. Here the CDR3 DNA reads TGCAGCGGCCACGGGACAGAAAAAAACATTCAGTACTTC.

This sequence joins TRBV9 and TRBJ2-7; maybe TRBD1 (5 bases). The CDR3 covers 15 residues. Germline lookup yields CDR1 SGDLS and CDR2 YYNGEE. V was cut by 3 bases and J by 2 bases, with 15 bases left in between. The CDR3 loop reads CASSAQGVDTYEQYF. The CDR3 coding sequence is TGTGCCAGCAGCGCCCAAGGGGTCGATACCTACGAGCAGTACTTC.

This clone is medium-sized by share. This sequence joins TRBV1 and TRBJ2-7; the table's D gene call, TRBD2, was not cross checked with the DNA. TRBV1 is a documented pseudogene. This CDR3 spans 14 amino acids. The CDR3 reads CTSRGRGIPYEQYF. For the CDR3, the DNA is TGCACCAGCAGGGGGAGGGGAATACCCTACGAGCAGTACTTC.

The V call is TRBV5-1, the J call TRBJ1-4; D gene uncertain. The germline CDR1 and CDR2 sequences are SGHRS and YFSETQ. V was pared by 0 bases and J by 8 bases, with 5 bases between. The length of the CDR3 is 12 residues. Here the CDR3 reads CASSLDEEKLFF. The CDR3 DNA reads as TGCGCCAGCAGCTTGGACGAGGAAAAACTGTTTTTT.

CDR3 in amino acids: CASSSGGQGNDYGYTF. The CDR3 bases are TGCGCCAGCAGCTCGGGGGGACAGGGGAACGACTATGGCTACACCTTC. The chain uses TRBV5-1 and TRBJ1-2, with 10 bases identical to TRBD1. With V trimmed by 3 bases and J by 3 bases, 8 bases remained unmatched. In germline, CDR1 is SGHRS, CDR2 YFSETQ. The CDR3 is 16 amino acids.

The chain is built from TRBV14 and TRBJ1-1; D remains ambiguous. Germline CDR1 and CDR2: SGHDN and FVKESK. V dropped 4 bases and J dropped 4 bases, with 19 bases sitting between them. The CDR3 loop spans 16 amino acids. In nucleotides, the CDR3 is TGTGCCAGCAGCCCAACTCAGGTCGGCGTGGGCACTGAAGCTTTCTTT. It codes for CASSPTQVGVGTEAFF.

The gene calls are TRBV30 and TRBJ1-5; D unclear. CDR3 length: 14 amino acids. Per the germline V gene, CDR1 is GTSNPN and CDR2 is SVGIG (reference sequence). The V gene lost 0 bases and the J gene lost 4 bases, with 10 bases spanning the gap. The CDR3 spells CAWSVNQENQPQHF. In DNA form, the CDR3 reads TGTGCCTGGAGTGTAAATCAAGAGAATCAGCCCCAGCATTTT.

CDR3 region: CASSLSRSSGDPKYF. The CDR3 DNA follows: TGTGCCAGCAGCTTAAGCCGTTCTAGCGGGGACCCCAAGTACTTC. The chain carries TRBV7-9 and TRBJ2-7; 9 bases align to TRBD2. The CDR3 has 15 residues. The V gene end was trimmed by 2 bases and the J gene end by 11 bases; junction bases not matched to a gene: 13. Looked up from germline, CDR1 is SEHNR and CDR2 is FQNEAQ (reference sequence).

CDR3 DNA sequence: TGTGCCAGCAGCCCAGACAGAAATCAGCCCCAGCATTTT. As protein: CASSPDRNQPQHF. The rearrangement uses TRBV7-3 and TRBJ1-5; D is possibly TRBD1 (5 bases). Germline lookup yields CDR1 SGHTA and CDR2 FQGTGA. V was pared by 5 bases and J by 4 bases, with 9 bases between. This CDR3 comprises 13 residues.

The J gene is TRBJ2-7, the V gene TRBV4-3; TRBD1 matches 9 bases. Trimming removed 3 bases from V and 3 bases from J; junction bases left unmatched: 9. Germline V gives CDR1 LGHNA, CDR2 YSLEER. The CDR3 runs 16 residues. For the CDR3, the DNA is TGCGCCAGCAGCCAGGCTTCCGGGACAGGGCACTACGAGCAGTACTTC. It translates to CASSQASGTGHYEQYF.

The V call is TRBV7-9, the J call TRBJ1-1; 8 bases are a match to TRBD1. Germline V gives CDR1 SEHNR, CDR2 FQNEAQ (reference sequence). CDR3 length: 14 amino acids. V lost 4 bases and J lost 6; bases outside the gene matches: 7. CDR3 sequence (DNA): TGTGCCAGCAGCTCGGTCAGGGGGCCTCCTGAAGCTTTCTTT. Protein product: CASSSVRGPPEAFF.